This entry lists 27 T cell receptor beta chains sequenced from one sample in a study of T-cell memory formation after mild COVID-19. TCRdb processed the 5' RACE reads anew with MiXCR; each CDR3 protein has one entry. This sample has roughly 450,000 distinct CDR3 sequences, with around a sixth found just once. The specimen sequenced was PBMCs or a T cell subset sorted from them (not recorded which). The receptors derive from an adult woman who had mild COVID-19 (a few samples of this study predate the infection). Cell type and time point are not known.

The V gene is TRBV9, the J gene TRBJ2-7; TRBD2 aligns across 7 bases. V was pared by 2 bases and J by 3 bases, with 5 bases of the junction left unmatched. Germline V gives CDR1 SGDLS, CDR2 YYNGEE. There are 14 residues in the CDR3. This CDR3 is CASSVGGSDYEQYF. The DNA of the CDR3 is TGTGCCAGCAGCGTCGGGGGGTCAGACTACGAGCAGTACTTC.

In this sample, this clonotype turned up a few times. The rearrangement links TRBV7-9 to TRBJ1-4; TRBD1 is a possible D gene (5 bases). Trimming took 5 bases from V and 7 from J, leaving 20 bases between them. CDR1 SEHNR and CDR2 FQNEAQ come from the germline V gene (reference sequence). The CDR3 runs 16 residues. As DNA, the CDR3 is TGTGCCAGCAGCCTCCTGACAAGGGCTGGGGGTGAAAAACTGTTTTTT. This translates into CASSLLTRAGGEKLFF.

The genes are TRBV11-2 and TRBJ1-1; maybe TRBD1 (6 bases). Trimming took off 5 bases at V and 1 base at J, with 14 bases between the two ends. CDR1 is SGHAT and CDR2 is FQNNGV in the germline V gene. The CDR3 sequence is 15 residues long. In nucleotides, the CDR3 is TGTGCCAGCAGCCCCTGGACAGAACGGAACACTGAAGCTTTCTTT. This translates into CASSPWTERNTEAFF.

V gene TRBV12-3 or TRBV12-4 combines with J gene TRBJ1-1; no clear D gene. V lost 6 bases and J 4 bases, leaving 21 bases between the germline ends. The CDR3 spans 16 residues. CDR3 DNA sequence: TGTGCCAGCAGCCCACGCGTGGACTGGAAGGGCACTGAAGCTTTCTTT. Translated, it gives CASSPRVDWKGTEAFF.

The rearrangement links TRBV7-9 to TRBJ1-1; tentative D call: TRBD1 (6 bases). This CDR3 region has 15 residues. The germline V gene encodes CDR1 SEHNR and CDR2 FQNEAQ (reference sequence). With 2 bases removed from V and 0 bases from J, the gap between germline ends came to 10 bases. The CDR3 region has the DNA TGTGCCAGCAGCTTACCCGGACAGCTGAACACTGAAGCTTTCTTT. Its protein is CASSLPGQLNTEAFF.

This clonotype was counted a few times. V and J are TRBV24-1 and TRBJ2-3, with D tentatively TRBD1 or TRBD2 (5 bases each). This CDR3 contains 15 residues. From germline, CDR1 is KGHDR and CDR2 SFDVKD. Trimming stripped 2 bases from V and 5 bases from J, with 13 bases between. Written as DNA, the CDR3 is TGTGCCACCAGTGATTCCCACACTGGGGGAGATACGCAGTATTTT. Translated, it gives CATSDSHTGGDTQYF.

This clonotype was seen more than once but under ten times. This chain joins TRBV7-9 and TRBJ1-1; D unclear. The CDR3 sequence is 15 residues long. V was pared by 1 base and J by 5 bases, with 14 bases between. Germline CDR1 is SEHNR and CDR2 is FQNEAQ (reference sequence). Here the CDR3 DNA reads TGTGCCAGCAGCTTAGTTCAGACCGCGGGGACTGAAGCTTTCTTT. This translates into CASSLVQTAGTEAFF.

The chain carries TRBV15 and TRBJ2-5, with TRBD1 as a possible D gene (5 bases). CDR1 LNHNV and CDR2 YYDKDF come from the germline V gene (reference sequence). This CDR3 region has 17 residues. Trimming removed 0 bases from V and 5 bases from J, with 19 bases in between. The CDR3 sequence is CATSRDKVRGPWETQYF. Here the CDR3 DNA reads TGTGCCACCAGCAGAGATAAAGTTAGGGGCCCATGGGAGACCCAGTACTTC.

This clonotype occurred a few times. This chain's CDR3 is CASSRDTRQETQYF. The CDR3 DNA is TGTGCCAGCAGTCGGGACACCCGCCAAGAGACCCAGTACTTC. The V gene is TRBV3-1, the J gene TRBJ2-5, with D perhaps matching TRBD1 (6 bases). Per the germline V gene, CDR1 is LGHDT and CDR2 is YNNKEL (reference sequence). V lost 6 bases and J 1 base, leaving 12 bases between the germline ends. The CDR3 is made up of 14 amino acids.

V usage is TRBV2 and J usage is TRBJ2-3, with TRBD1 as a possible D gene (6 bases). V was cut by 3 bases and J by 4 bases, with 23 bases left in between. The length of the CDR3 is 18 residues. The germline V gene has CDR1 SNHLY and CDR2 FYNNEI. Here the CDR3 reads CASSEPSPQGSLADTQYF. CDR3 nucleotides: TGTGCCAGCAGTGAGCCCTCCCCACAGGGTAGTTTAGCAGATACGCAGTATTTT.

This sequence joins TRBV5-1 and TRBJ2-5; TRBD1 matches at 7 bases. Per germline, CDR1 SGHRS and CDR2 YFSETQ. The CDR3 sequence is 16 residues long. Unmatched junction bases numbered 10, after V lost 4 bases and J lost 1 base. The CDR3 region has the DNA TGCGCCAGCAGCGAATCCGGGACAGTTCTCCAAGAGACCCAGTACTTC. It is translated as CASSESGTVLQETQYF.

This clonotype was seen just once. The gene calls are TRBV3-1 and TRBJ1-3, with 8 bases that match TRBD1. The germline V gene has CDR1 LGHDT and CDR2 YNNKEL (reference sequence). The CDR3 contains 14 residues. Trimming cost V 5 bases and J 4 bases; bases outside gene matches: 4. CDR3 nucleotides: TGTGCCAGCAGCTGGACAGGGTTCGGAAACACCATATATTTT. Amino acids: CASSWTGFGNTIYF.

This chain links TRBV7-9 with TRBJ1-2; D ambiguous. V dropped 5 bases and J dropped 6 bases, with 10 bases sitting between them. CDR3 size: 12 residues. The germline CDR1 and CDR2 sequences are SEHNR and FQNEAQ (reference sequence). CDR3 coding DNA: TGTGCCAGCAGCCCCCCCCGGGATGGCTACACCTTC. Protein product: CASSPPRDGYTF.

This clonotype was seen a handful of times. The chain links TRBV6-2 or TRBV6-3 to TRBJ2-3; 8 bases are a match to TRBD1. The V gene end was trimmed by 6 bases and the J gene end by 2 bases; junction bases not matched to a gene: 7. The CDR3 runs 15 residues. CDR1 is MNHEY and CDR2 is SVGEGT in the germline V gene. The CDR3, as DNA: TGTGCCAGCAGATCCGGGACAGGTGACACAGATACGCAGTATTTT. It codes for CASRSGTGDTDTQYF.

The chain recombines TRBV5-1 with TRBJ2-7, with TRBD1 matching over 7 bases. The CDR3 consists of 14 residues. Trimming removed 3 bases from V and 1 base from J; junction bases left unmatched: 4. Germline V gene lookup returns CDR1 SGHRS and CDR2 YFSETQ. In DNA, the CDR3 is TGCGCCAGCAGCTCGGGACAGCTGTCCTACGAGCAGTACTTC. Translation gives CASSSGQLSYEQYF.

There are many counts of this clonotype. A read error may account for a junction end that differs from germline. This chain connects TRBV12-3 or TRBV12-4 to TRBJ2-5; TRBD2 matches at 11 bases. This CDR3 is built from 13 residues. CDR3 region: CASSLAGGSTQYF. CDR3 sequence (DNA): TGTGCCAGCAGTCTAGCGGGAGGTTCTACCCAGTACTTC.

This clonotype was recorded only once. The rearrangement uses TRBV7-9 and TRBJ2-7; D call uncertain. Trimming left V 5 bases short and J 5 bases short, with 10 bases between. This CDR3 has 12 residues. The germline CDR1 and CDR2 sequences are SEHNR and FQNEAQ (reference sequence). The CDR3 DNA follows: TGTGCCAGCAGCCATCTTATCCACGAGCAGTACTTC. Its translation: CASSHLIHEQYF.

This clonotype came up a few times. The chain employs TRBV5-1 and TRBJ2-5; D is possibly TRBD2 (6 bases). The length of the CDR3 is 12 residues. Per the germline V gene, CDR1 is SGHRS and CDR2 is YFSETQ. V was trimmed by 5 bases and J by 3 bases, leaving 8 bases between them. This CDR3 reads CASSWGEETQYF. CDR3 DNA sequence: TGCGCCAGCAGTTGGGGGGAAGAGACCCAGTACTTC.

CDR3 in amino acids: CASSRGQGANYEQYF. CDR3 nucleotide sequence: TGCGCCAGCAGCCGAGGACAGGGGGCAAACTACGAGCAGTACTTC. The rearrangement uses TRBV4-1 and TRBJ2-7; TRBD1 matches at 11 bases. V dropped 4 bases and J dropped 3; count of bases not matched to a gene: 5. Germline loops: CDR1 MGHRA, CDR2 YSYEKL. The CDR3 is made up of 15 amino acids.

This clonotype came up a few times. The CDR3 sequence: CASSPRTGGGNTEAFF. The DNA of the CDR3 is TGTGCCAGCTCACCTCGGACAGGGGGCGGGAACACTGAAGCTTTCTTT. The V gene is TRBV18, the J gene TRBJ1-1; 11 positions agree with TRBD1. The CDR3 has 16 residues. J lost 1 base, V lost 3 bases, and 4 bases had no gene match. Looked up from germline, CDR1 is KGHSH and CDR2 is LQKENI.

The J gene is TRBJ1-6, the V gene TRBV4-1, with D unclear. CDR3 length equals 15 residues. Trimming shortened V by 3 bases and J by 8 bases, and 14 bases separated the two germline ends. Germline V gene data show CDR1 as MGHRA and CDR2 as YSYEKL. CDR3: CASSHGISIDSPLHF. CDR3 coding DNA: TGCGCCAGCAGCCACGGGATTTCAATTGATTCACCCCTCCACTTT.

This clonotype appeared a few times. The rearrangement joins TRBV4-1 to TRBJ2-7, with TRBD2 matching over 7 bases. Germline assignment: CDR1 MGHRA and CDR2 YSYEKL. The trim removed 4 bases at V and 4 bases at J, leaving 7 bases unmatched. This CDR3 has 14 residues. DNA of the CDR3: TGCGCCAGCAGCCTCGGGACTACATTGTACGAGCAGTACTTC. It yields the protein CASSLGTTLYEQYF.

The J gene is TRBJ2-3, the V gene TRBV20-1, with 7 positions matching TRBD1. This CDR3 region has 12 residues. Germline V gives CDR1 DFQATT, CDR2 SNEGSKA (reference sequence). The junction had 5 bases not matched to a gene; V was cut back by 7 bases and J by 4 bases. CDR3 bases: TGCAGTGTATACAGGGGCGCAGATACGCAGTATTTT. This codes for CSVYRGADTQYF.

This clonotype appeared many times. The gene calls are TRBV3-1 and TRBJ2-4; D may be TRBD1 (5 bases). The CDR3 spans 15 residues. Germline CDR1 and CDR2: LGHDT and YNNKEL (reference sequence). Trimming left V 4 bases short and J 6 bases short, with 16 bases between. CDR3 residues: CASSPKGLGGNIQYF. Here the CDR3 DNA reads TGTGCCAGCAGCCCAAAGGGGCTCGGCGGAAACATTCAGTACTTC. Drawing the rest from reference TRBV3-1 and TRBJ2-4, the complete variable domain is DTAVSQTPKYLVTQMGNDKSIKCEQNLGHDTMYWYKQDSKKFLKIMFSYNNKELIINETVPNRFSPKSPDKAHLNLHINSLELGDSAVYFCASSPKGLGGNIQYFGAGTRLSVL.

This clonotype came up a few times. The chain recombines TRBV6-5 with TRBJ2-7, with D possibly matching TRBD1 (6 bases). The CDR3 loop spans 15 amino acids. Germline-derived CDR1 and CDR2 are MNHEY and SVGAGI. V was shortened by 4 bases and J by 2 bases, with 15 bases between the two germline ends. As DNA, the CDR3 is TGTGCCAGCAGTTCTGGGGGCGGCATCGCCTACGAGCAGTACTTC. Translation gives CASSSGGGIAYEQYF.

The rearrangement joins TRBV12-3 or TRBV12-4 to TRBJ1-4; D is undetermined. Trimming took off 4 bases at V and 0 bases at J, with 15 bases between the two ends. This CDR3 has 17 residues. The DNA of the CDR3 is TGTGCCAGCAGTTCCGGGCGCGGGAGGGCAACTAATGAAAAACTGTTTTTT. It is translated as CASSSGRGRATNEKLFF.

This clonotype was picked up many times. This chain links TRBV2 with TRBJ2-7; the D is unclear. The germline V gene encodes CDR1 SNHLY and CDR2 FYNNEI. Trimming pared 2 bases from V and 3 bases from J, leaving 5 bases between. CDR3 length equals 12 residues. CDR3 sequence: CASSERGYEQYF. In nucleotides, the CDR3 is TGTGCCAGCAGTGAACGAGGCTACGAGCAGTACTTC.